Listed here are 29 T cell receptor beta chains from one sample, sequenced in a study of T cell changes during pregnancy in multiple sclerosis. Clones were read by immunoSEQ multiplex PCR, and TCRdb kept only the in-frame ones, dropping some. The sample shows 130,000 or so clones, around 93% of them seen only once. The sample was peripheral blood, taken before pregnancy. The receptors were gathered from a female donor with multiple sclerosis, enrolled in a pregnancy study.

The V call is TRBV2, the J call TRBJ1-5; the D is unclear. Per germline, CDR1 SNHLY and CDR2 FYNNEI. The CDR3 consists of 15 residues. Trimming took 3 bases from V and 3 from J, leaving 12 bases between them. Written as DNA, the CDR3 is TGTGCCAGCAGTGAGGGGAGCAGGCCCAATCAGCCCCAGCATTTT. It translates to CASSEGSRPNQPQHF. Drawing the rest from reference TRBV2 and TRBJ1-5, the complete variable domain is EPEVTQTPSHQVTQMGQEVILRCVPISNHLYFYWYRQILGQKVEFLVSFYNNEISEKSEIFDDQFSVERPDGSNFTLKIRSTKLEDSAMYFCASSEGSRPNQPQHFGDGTRLSIL.

The rearrangement uses TRBV5-1 and TRBJ1-4; 8 nucleotides align to TRBD1. V trimming: 1 base; J trimming: 2 bases; junction bases outside the gene matches: 7. The CDR3 loop spans 17 amino acids. Germline loops: CDR1 SGHRS, CDR2 YFSETQ. CDR3 residues: CASSLRTGSDTNEKLFF. CDR3 DNA: TGCGCCAGCAGCTTGAGGACAGGGTCGGATACTAATGAAAAACTGTTTTTT.

The rearrangement uses TRBV19 and TRBJ2-3; tentatively, D is TRBD2 (6 bases). CDR3 length: 15 residues. The V gene lost 3 bases and the J gene lost 0 bases, with 10 bases spanning the gap. Germline CDR1 LNHDA, CDR2 SQIVND (reference sequence). CDR3 DNA sequence: TGTGCCAGTAGTATCGGGGGTTCTAGCACAGATACGCAGTATTTT. It encodes CASSIGGSSTDTQYF.

The CDR3 spells CASSGQGTYEQYF. CDR3 sequence (DNA): TGTGCCAGCTCGGGACAGGGTACCTACGAGCAGTACTTC. The rearrangement links TRBV2 to TRBJ2-7, with 9 bases lining up with TRBD1. Trimming took 8 bases from V and 2 from J; bases not matched to a gene: 4. The CDR3 sequence is 13 residues long. The germline CDR1 and CDR2 sequences are SNHLY and FYNNEI.

The V gene is TRBV19, the J gene TRBJ2-3, with TRBD2 identical over 8 bases. V lost 1 base and J lost 1; bases outside the gene matches: 4. The CDR3 loop spans 16 amino acids. Germline CDR1 reads LNHDA; CDR2 reads SQIVND (reference sequence). The CDR3 region has the DNA TGTGCCAGTAGTATAGCGGCGGGGGGCGGCACAGATACGCAGTATTTT. Protein: CASSIAAGGGTDTQYF.

The chain has TRBV18 and TRBJ2-3; D unclear. The germline V and J ends were trimmed by 2 bases and 0 bases, with 9 bases remaining between them. The CDR3 spans 15 residues. Germline V gives CDR1 KGHSH, CDR2 LQKENI. The CDR3 sequence: CASSPKAASTDTQYF. CDR3 DNA sequence: TGTGCCAGCTCACCAAAGGCGGCTAGCACAGATACGCAGTATTTT. The full variable domain, its missing parts supplied by reference TRBV18 and TRBJ2-3, is NAGVMQNPRHLVRRRGQEARLRCSPMKGHSHVYWYRQLPEEGLKFMVYLQKENIIDESGMPKERFSAEFPKEGPSILRIQQVVRGDSAAYFCASSPKAASTDTQYFGPGTRLTVL.

The rearrangement links TRBV27 to TRBJ2-3; 11 bases line up with TRBD1. This CDR3 spans 18 amino acids. CDR1 MNHEY and CDR2 SMNVEV come from the germline V gene (reference sequence). The V segment lost 5 bases and the J segment 3 bases; nucleotides outside the gene matches: 13. This chain's CDR3 is CASSLRTGGAAATDTQYF. The CDR3 DNA reads TGTGCCAGCAGTCTTAGGACAGGGGGCGCAGCGGCTACAGATACGCAGTATTTT.

J is TRBJ2-7 and V is TRBV6-5, with TRBD1 identical over 10 bases. The CDR3 has 15 amino acids. V dropped 6 bases and J dropped 0; count of bases not matched to a gene: 5. The germline gives CDR1 MNHEY, CDR2 SVGAGI. CDR3 residues: CASRTGTGVSYEQYF. In nucleotides, the CDR3 is TGTGCCAGCAGGACCGGGACAGGGGTCTCCTACGAGCAGTACTTC.

This sequence joins TRBV7-3 and TRBJ2-3, with D perhaps TRBD2 (6 bases). This CDR3 is built from 15 residues. The germline V gene has CDR1 SGHTA and CDR2 FQGTGA. The V gene lost 5 bases and the J gene lost 3 bases, with 15 bases spanning the gap. CDR3 bases: TGTGCCAGCAGCCTAGCGCCGGGACGAACAGATACGCAGTATTTT. Protein sequence: CASSLAPGRTDTQYF.

The rearrangement joins TRBV28 to TRBJ2-6; D is ambiguous. Germline V gives CDR1 MDHEN, CDR2 SYDVKM. The CDR3 length is 14 residues. Between the trimmed V and J ends, which lost 2 bases and 4 bases, there was a span of 6 bases. CDR3 nucleotides: TGTGCCAGCAGTTTAGGTCGGGGGGCCAACGTCCTGACTTTC. Its protein is CASSLGRGANVLTF.

Here the CDR3 DNA reads TGTGCCTGGAGTGTCCAGGGGATGAACATTCAGTACTTC. Encoded protein: CAWSVQGMNIQYF. The genes are TRBV30 and TRBJ2-4, with D possibly matching TRBD1 (6 bases). The V and J ends lost 0 bases and 7 bases respectively, with 10 bases between them. This CDR3 contains 13 residues. The germline V gene has CDR1 GTSNPN and CDR2 SVGIG (reference sequence). Full variable domain (missing parts from reference TRBV30 and TRBJ2-4): SQTIHQWPATLVQPVGSPLSLECTVEGTSNPNLYWYRQAAGRGLQLLFYSVGIGQISSEVPQNLSASRPQDRQFILSSKKLLLSDSGFYLCAWSVQGMNIQYFGAGTRLSVL.

The rearrangement uses TRBV11-2 and TRBJ2-3; weak D call: TRBD1 (5 bases). Germline values: CDR1 SGHAT, CDR2 FQNNGV. V was cut by 3 bases and J by 2 bases, with 9 bases left in between. The CDR3 covers 14 residues. The CDR3 here is CASSFSTVTDTQYF. CDR3 in DNA: TGTGCCAGCAGCTTTTCGACAGTCACAGATACGCAGTATTTT.

In this sample, this clone turned up once. The rearrangement joins TRBV6-5 to TRBJ2-7; D not resolved. CDR1 and CDR2 (germline): MNHEY, SVGAGI. V lost 5 bases to trimming and J lost 1 base, with 3 bases between them. CDR3 length equals 11 residues. CDR3 DNA sequence: TGTGCCAGCAGTGAGTCCTACGAGCAGTACTTC. It yields the protein CASSESYEQYF.

The V call is TRBV10-1, the J call TRBJ1-1; D remains unclear. V gave up 2 bases and J gave up 1 base, with 14 bases separating them. This CDR3 is built from 16 residues. Germline V gene sequence: CDR1 WNHNN, CDR2 SYGVQD (reference sequence). Here the CDR3 reads CASSEERFRPNTEAFF. CDR3 nucleotide sequence: TGCGCCAGCAGTGAGGAGCGTTTTCGGCCGAACACTGAAGCTTTCTTT.

This chain connects TRBV7-8 to TRBJ2-7, with TRBD2 matching over 7 bases. The CDR3 length is 15 residues. The trim removed 5 bases at V and 3 bases at J, leaving 10 bases unmatched. CDR1 and CDR2 (germline): SGHVS, FQNEAQ. Here the CDR3 DNA reads TGTGCCAGCAGCCCTACCGGAGCGGGAATCTACGAGCAGTACTTC. It is translated as CASSPTGAGIYEQYF.

The chain recombines TRBV5-4 with TRBJ1-6; D is ambiguous. With 0 bases removed from V and 6 bases from J, the gap between germline ends came to 13 bases. The CDR3 sequence is 16 residues long. The germline CDR1 and CDR2 sequences are SGHNT and YYREEE (reference sequence). The CDR3 is CASSLGQRTTNSPLHF. The DNA of the CDR3 is TGTGCCAGCAGCTTGGGGCAGAGGACTACTAATTCACCCCTCCACTTT.

The chain carries TRBV10-3 and TRBJ2-1; the D gene is possibly TRBD2 (5 bases). V was clipped by 4 bases and J by 3 bases, with 10 bases between them. The CDR3 loop spans 14 amino acids. In germline, CDR1 is ENHRY, CDR2 SYGVKD. The CDR3 DNA follows: TGTGCCATCAGTGGAGCGGAGAACTACAATGAGCAGTTCTTC. The encoded protein is CAISGAENYNEQFF.

The J gene is TRBJ2-5, the V gene TRBV6-1; 8 nucleotides align to TRBD2. Looked up from germline, CDR1 is MNHNS and CDR2 is SASEGT. V was pared by 8 bases and J by 5 bases, with 10 bases of the junction left unmatched. This CDR3 is built from 14 residues. In DNA form, the CDR3 reads TGTGCCAGCCGGCGGGGGGAGGGATCGGAGACCCAGTACTTC. Its protein is CASRRGEGSETQYF.

V gene TRBV7-3 combines with J gene TRBJ2-6, with 16 bases aligning to TRBD2. Germline V gene sequence: CDR1 SGHTA, CDR2 FQGTGA. V gave up 5 bases and J gave up 0 bases; unmatched junction bases: 13. There are 22 residues in the CDR3. CDR3 sequence (DNA): TGTGCCAGCAGCCTAGGGACTAGCGGGAGGGCCCGCATGGACTCTGGGGCCAACGTCCTGACTTTC. Amino acid sequence: CASSLGTSGRARMDSGANVLTF. The full variable domain, rest sourced from reference TRBV7-3 and TRBJ2-6, is GAGVSQTPSNKVTEKGKYVELRCDPISGHTALYWYRQSLGQGPEFLIYFQGTGAADDSGLPNDRFFAVRPEGSVSTLKIQRTERGDSAVYLCASSLGTSGRARMDSGANVLTFGAGSRLTVL.

This clone came up once. V gene TRBV28 combines with J gene TRBJ2-1; 10 bases align to TRBD2. CDR1 is MDHEN, CDR2 SYDVKM, per germline. The CDR3 is 12 residues long. J was trimmed by 12 bases and V by 5 bases; bases with no gene match: 4. The CDR3 spells CASSLAGDGQFF. CDR3 bases: TGTGCCAGCAGTCTAGCGGGAGATGGGCAGTTCTTC.

The rearrangement links TRBV11-2 to TRBJ1-2; 7 nucleotides match TRBD1. The CDR3 is made up of 18 amino acids. The V gene end was trimmed by 3 bases and the J gene end by 2 bases; junction bases not matched to a gene: 15. Germline V gene lookup returns CDR1 SGHAT and CDR2 FQNNGV. CDR3 loop: CASSFPYGSGGPNYGYTF. CDR3 bases: TGTGCCAGCAGCTTTCCGTATGGGTCAGGGGGACCGAACTATGGCTACACCTTC.

V is TRBV11-2 and J is TRBJ2-5, with a weak D call TRBD2 (5 bases). V lost 3 bases and J 1 base, leaving 12 bases between the germline ends. Germline-derived CDR1 and CDR2 are SGHAT and FQNNGV. The CDR3 is 15 amino acids. The CDR3, as DNA: TGTGCCAGCAGCTTTGGCATGGGAGTCCAAGAGACCCAGTACTTC. Amino acids: CASSFGMGVQETQYF.

This clone was seen a few times. The rearrangement uses TRBV5-1 and TRBJ2-7; D possibly corresponds to TRBD1 (5 bases). Deletions cut 0 bases from V and 0 bases from J, with 10 bases between. The CDR3 has 15 residues. The germline V gene has CDR1 SGHRS and CDR2 YFSETQ. The CDR3 sequence is CASSLEGASSYEQYF. The CDR3 DNA reads as TGCGCCAGCAGCTTGGAAGGGGCGAGCTCCTACGAGCAGTACTTC.

The chain carries TRBV18 and TRBJ1-4, with 7 bases identical to TRBD1. CDR1 KGHSH and CDR2 LQKENI come from the germline V gene. Trimming at V came to 3 bases and at J to 5 bases, leaving 12 bases not matched to a gene. The CDR3 runs 17 residues. The CDR3 spells CASSPRLTGVHNEKLFF. The CDR3 DNA reads TGTGCCAGCTCACCCCGGCTTACAGGGGTCCACAATGAAAAACTGTTTTTT.

The CDR3 protein is CASSLASGGESTDTQYF. The CDR3 coding sequence is TGTGCCAGCAGCTTGGCTAGCGGAGGCGAAAGCACAGATACGCAGTATTTT. The V call is TRBV7-6, the J call TRBJ2-3, with TRBD2 matching over 7 bases. The V segment lost 3 bases and the J segment 0 bases; nucleotides outside the gene matches: 9. The CDR3 sequence is 17 residues long. Germline CDR1 is SGHVS and CDR2 is FNYEAQ.

The V call is TRBV4-2, the J call TRBJ2-3, with 13 bases aligning to TRBD2. Germline trimming cut 1 base from V and 6 bases from J; bases unmatched to any gene: 7. Germline V gene lookup returns CDR1 LGHNA and CDR2 YNFKEQ. This CDR3 has 17 amino acids. The CDR3 nucleotides read TGTGCCAGCAGCCAAGGGACTAGCGGGGGCCTCCAGGATACGCAGTATTTT. Protein sequence: CASSQGTSGGLQDTQYF.

The chain joins TRBV7-9 to TRBJ1-1, with 7 nucleotides matching TRBD1. Trimming at V came to 5 bases and at J to 0 bases, leaving 18 bases not matched to a gene. Germline CDR1 and CDR2: SEHNR and FQNEAQ (reference sequence). There are 19 residues in the CDR3. The CDR3 sequence: CASSRYRGDTGAMNTEAFF. CDR3 nucleotide sequence: TGTGCCAGCAGCCGATACAGGGGCGACACTGGCGCGATGAACACTGAAGCTTTCTTT.

This chain joins TRBV2 and TRBJ1-3; D is perhaps TRBD1 (6 bases). Germline CDR1 reads SNHLY; CDR2 reads FYNNEI. This CDR3 comprises 14 residues. Trimming took 8 bases from V and 1 from J, leaving 12 bases between them. The CDR3 is CASSGHLSGNTIYF. The CDR3 DNA sequence: TGTGCCAGCTCGGGACATCTTTCTGGAAACACCATATATTTT.

This chain connects TRBV28 to TRBJ1-4; 7 bases align to TRBD1. Trimming removed 6 bases from V and 8 bases from J; junction bases left unmatched: 15. CDR1 is MDHEN, CDR2 SYDVKM, per germline. There are 16 residues in the CDR3. This chain's CDR3 is CASSESIGGAGEKLFF. In nucleotides, the CDR3 is TGTGCCAGCAGCGAATCAATAGGGGGCGCAGGGGAAAAACTGTTTTTT.